The 3 T cell receptor beta chains listed next were all sequenced from one sample in a study of post-analysis software for immune sequencing data. Carried by the TCR beta cDNA libraries were unique molecular identifiers. TCRdb re-derived calls from the PCR reads in MiXCR, one entry per CDR3 protein. The data hold more than 450,000 distinct CDR3 sequences, with 30% to 40% observed a single time. Broader study findings: A few TRBV segments appeared more often in patients than in controls, and TRBV5-6, TRBV5-1 and TRBV20-1 were among these.

For these TCRs, the target antigens are not known. Sequenced sample: blood. Receptor source: a girl aged 2-17 years with multiple sclerosis.

This clonotype showed up just a few times. The chain recombines TRBV2 with TRBJ1-6; perhaps TRBD1 as D (5 bases). Germline lookup yields CDR1 SNHLY and CDR2 FYNNEI. This CDR3 region has 15 residues. Trimming stripped 0 bases from V and 10 bases from J, with 13 bases between. CDR3 amino acids: CASSEASGRNSPLHF. The CDR3 nucleotides read TGTGCCAGCAGTGAAGCCTCAGGGCGAAACTCACCCCTCCACTTT. Full variable domain (missing parts from reference TRBV2 and TRBJ1-6): EPEVTQTPSHQVTQMGQEVILRCVPISNHLYFYWYRQILGQKVEFLVSFYNNEISEKSEIFDDQFSVERPDGSNFTLKIRSTKLEDSAMYFCASSEASGRNSPLHFGNGTRLTVT.

This clonotype has a handful of counts. A much bigger clone sits one base away, suggesting this may be a read error. The chain recombines TRBV12-3 or TRBV12-4 with TRBJ2-4, with D unresolved. CDR3 size: 15 residues. With 2 bases removed from V and 13 bases from J, the gap between germline ends came to 21 bases. The CDR3 DNA reads as TGTGCCAGCAGTTTATCCTTCTCGCTCTCCAATGAGCAGTACTTC. Amino acid sequence: CASSLSFSLSNEQYF.

V and J are TRBV25-1 and TRBJ1-2, with 8 nucleotides matching TRBD1. The CDR3 consists of 14 residues. J lost 7 bases, V lost 7 bases, and 11 bases had no gene match. The V gene's germline CDR1 is MGHDK and CDR2 SYGVNS. CDR3 sequence: CASTMDGQGSGYTF. CDR3 nucleotide sequence: TGTGCCAGCACCATGGACGGACAGGGTAGTGGCTACACCTTC.